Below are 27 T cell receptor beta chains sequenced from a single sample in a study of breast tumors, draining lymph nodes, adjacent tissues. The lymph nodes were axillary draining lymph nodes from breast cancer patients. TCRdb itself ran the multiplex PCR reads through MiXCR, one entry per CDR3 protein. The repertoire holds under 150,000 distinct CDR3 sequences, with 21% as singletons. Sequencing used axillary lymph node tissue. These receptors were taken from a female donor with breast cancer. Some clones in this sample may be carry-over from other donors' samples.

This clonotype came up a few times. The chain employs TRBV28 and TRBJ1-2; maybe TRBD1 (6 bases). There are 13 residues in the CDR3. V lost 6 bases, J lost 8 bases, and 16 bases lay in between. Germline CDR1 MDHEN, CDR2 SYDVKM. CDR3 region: CASRRGLGDGYTF. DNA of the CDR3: TGTGCCAGCAGGCGGGGGCTTGGGGACGGCTACACCTTC.

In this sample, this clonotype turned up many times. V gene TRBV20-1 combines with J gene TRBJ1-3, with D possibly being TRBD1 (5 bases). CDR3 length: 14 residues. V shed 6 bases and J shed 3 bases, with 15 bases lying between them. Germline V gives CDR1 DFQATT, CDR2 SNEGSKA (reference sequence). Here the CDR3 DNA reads TGCAGTGCCCAACCTGGGGCTGTTGGAAACACCATATATTTT. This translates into CSAQPGAVGNTIYF.

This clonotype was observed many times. Written as DNA, the CDR3 is TGCAGTGCTAGAGGCGGGACTAGCGGGAGCTACGAGCAGTACTTC. It codes for CSARGGTSGSYEQYF. J is TRBJ2-7 and V is TRBV20-1; 14 bases map to TRBD2. This CDR3 region has 15 residues. The V gene end was trimmed by 1 base and the J gene end by 3 bases; junction bases not matched to a gene: 2. Germline lookup yields CDR1 DFQATT and CDR2 SNEGSKA (reference sequence).

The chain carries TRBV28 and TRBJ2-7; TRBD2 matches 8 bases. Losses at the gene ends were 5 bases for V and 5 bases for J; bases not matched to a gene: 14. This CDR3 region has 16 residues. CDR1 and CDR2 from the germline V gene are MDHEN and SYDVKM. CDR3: CASSPPPGGPFHEQYF. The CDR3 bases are TGTGCCAGCAGTCCCCCCCCGGGAGGGCCCTTCCACGAGCAGTACTTC.

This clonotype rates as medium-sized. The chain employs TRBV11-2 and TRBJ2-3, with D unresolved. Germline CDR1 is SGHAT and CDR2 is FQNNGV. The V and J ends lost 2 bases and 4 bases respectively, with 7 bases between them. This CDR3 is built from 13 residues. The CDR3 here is CASSLYLSDTQYF. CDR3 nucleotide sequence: TGTGCCAGCAGCTTATATTTGTCAGATACGCAGTATTTT.

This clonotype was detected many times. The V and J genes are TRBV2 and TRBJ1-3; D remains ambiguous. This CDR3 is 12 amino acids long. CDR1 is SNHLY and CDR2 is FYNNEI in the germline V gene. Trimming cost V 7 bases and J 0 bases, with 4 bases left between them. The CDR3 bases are TGTGCCAGCACATACTCTGGAAACACCATATATTTT. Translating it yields CASTYSGNTIYF.

The CDR3 sequence: CATSDSGRKEQYF. CDR3 sequence (DNA): TGTGCCACCAGTGACAGCGGACGGAAAGAGCAGTACTTC. The chain has TRBV24-1 and TRBJ2-7, with TRBD2 as a possible D gene (5 bases). This CDR3 comprises 13 residues. In germline, CDR1 is KGHDR, CDR2 SFDVKD. V lost 4 bases, J lost 7 bases, and 13 bases lay in between.

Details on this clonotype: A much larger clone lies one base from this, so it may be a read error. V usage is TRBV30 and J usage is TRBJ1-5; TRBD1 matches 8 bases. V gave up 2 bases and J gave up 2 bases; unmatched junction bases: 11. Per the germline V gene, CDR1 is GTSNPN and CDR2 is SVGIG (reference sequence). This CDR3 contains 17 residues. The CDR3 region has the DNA TGTGCCTGGAGTACAAGCCCCGGACAGGGTGGCAATCAGCCCCAGCATTTT. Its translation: CAWSTSPGQGGNQPQHF.

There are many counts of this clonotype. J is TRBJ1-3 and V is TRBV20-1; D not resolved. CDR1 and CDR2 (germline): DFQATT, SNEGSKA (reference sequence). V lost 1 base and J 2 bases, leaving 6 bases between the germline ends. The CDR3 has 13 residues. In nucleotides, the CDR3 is TGCAGTGCTAGAGGCGCCGCTGGAAACACCATATATTTT. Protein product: CSARGAAGNTIYF.

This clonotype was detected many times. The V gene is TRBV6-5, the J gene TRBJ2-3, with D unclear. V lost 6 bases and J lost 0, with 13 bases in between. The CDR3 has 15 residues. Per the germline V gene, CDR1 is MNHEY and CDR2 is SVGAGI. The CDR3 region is CASSRSGLSTDTQYF. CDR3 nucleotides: TGTGCCAGCAGCCGCTCCGGCCTGAGCACAGATACGCAGTATTTT.

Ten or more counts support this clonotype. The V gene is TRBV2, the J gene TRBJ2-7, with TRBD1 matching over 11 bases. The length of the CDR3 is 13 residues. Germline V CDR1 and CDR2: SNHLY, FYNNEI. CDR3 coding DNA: TGTGCAGGGCTTGGGACAGGGGGCTACGAGCAGTACTTC. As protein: CAGLGTGGYEQYF.

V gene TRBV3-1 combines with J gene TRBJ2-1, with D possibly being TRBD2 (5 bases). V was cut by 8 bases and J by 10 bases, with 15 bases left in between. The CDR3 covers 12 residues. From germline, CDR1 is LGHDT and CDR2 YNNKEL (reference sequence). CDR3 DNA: TGTGCCAGCGGCGCACGACTACGGGAGCAGTTCTTC. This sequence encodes CASGARLREQFF.

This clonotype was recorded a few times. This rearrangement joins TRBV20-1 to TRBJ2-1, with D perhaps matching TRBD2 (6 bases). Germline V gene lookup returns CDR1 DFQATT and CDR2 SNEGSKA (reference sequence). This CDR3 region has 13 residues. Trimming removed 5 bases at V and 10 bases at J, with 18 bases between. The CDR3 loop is CSAVGLIGGEQFF. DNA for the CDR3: TGCAGTGCTGTAGGACTAATCGGAGGGGAGCAGTTCTTC.

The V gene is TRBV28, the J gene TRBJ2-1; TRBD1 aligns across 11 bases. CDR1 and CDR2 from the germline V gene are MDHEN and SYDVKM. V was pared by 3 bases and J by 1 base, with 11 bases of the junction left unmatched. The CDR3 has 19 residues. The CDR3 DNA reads TGTGCCAGCAGTTTTAAGGGACAGGGGGTTTTGGGGTCCTACAATGAGCAGTTCTTC. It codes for CASSFKGQGVLGSYNEQFF.

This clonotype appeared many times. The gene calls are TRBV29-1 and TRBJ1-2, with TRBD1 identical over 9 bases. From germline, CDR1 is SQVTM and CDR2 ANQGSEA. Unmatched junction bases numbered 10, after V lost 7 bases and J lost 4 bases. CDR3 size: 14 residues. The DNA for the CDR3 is TGCAGCGCCAGGACAGGGGACGCTATCTATGGCTACACCTTC. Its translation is CSARTGDAIYGYTF.

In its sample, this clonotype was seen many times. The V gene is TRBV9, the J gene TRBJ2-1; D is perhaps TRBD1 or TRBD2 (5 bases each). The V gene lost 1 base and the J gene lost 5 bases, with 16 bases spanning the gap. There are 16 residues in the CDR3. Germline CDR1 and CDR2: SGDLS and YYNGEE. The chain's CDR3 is CASSVYPEGYHNEQFF. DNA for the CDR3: TGTGCCAGCAGCGTATATCCCGAGGGGTACCACAATGAGCAGTTCTTC.

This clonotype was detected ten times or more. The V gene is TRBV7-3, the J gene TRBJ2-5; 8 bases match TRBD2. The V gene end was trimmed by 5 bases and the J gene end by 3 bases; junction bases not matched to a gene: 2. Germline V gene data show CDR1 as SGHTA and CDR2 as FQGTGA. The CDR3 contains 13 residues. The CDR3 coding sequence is TGTGCCAGCAGCCCGACTAGCGAAGAGACCCAGTACTTC. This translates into CASSPTSEETQYF.

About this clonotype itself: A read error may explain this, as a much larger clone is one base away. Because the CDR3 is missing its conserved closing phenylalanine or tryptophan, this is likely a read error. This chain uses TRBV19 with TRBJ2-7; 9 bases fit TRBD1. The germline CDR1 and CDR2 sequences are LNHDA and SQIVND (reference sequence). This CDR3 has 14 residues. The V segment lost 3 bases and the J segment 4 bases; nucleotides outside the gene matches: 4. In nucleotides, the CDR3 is TGTGCCAGTAGTATTGCACAGGGGGCTTACGAGCAGTACCTC. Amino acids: CASSIAQGAYEQYL.

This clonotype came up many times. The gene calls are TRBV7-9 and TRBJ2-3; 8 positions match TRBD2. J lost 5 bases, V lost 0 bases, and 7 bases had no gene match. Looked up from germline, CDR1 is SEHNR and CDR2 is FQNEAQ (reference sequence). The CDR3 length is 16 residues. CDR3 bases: TGTGCCAGCAGCTTAGCGCTGGCGGGAGGTCTAGATACGCAGTATTTT. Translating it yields CASSLALAGGLDTQYF. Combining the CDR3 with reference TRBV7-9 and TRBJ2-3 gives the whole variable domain DTGVSQNPRHKITKRGQNVTFRCDPISEHNRLYWYRQTLGQGPEFLTYFQNEAQLEKSRLLSDRFSAERPKGSFSTLEIQRTEQGDSAMYLCASSLALAGGLDTQYFGPGTRLTVL.

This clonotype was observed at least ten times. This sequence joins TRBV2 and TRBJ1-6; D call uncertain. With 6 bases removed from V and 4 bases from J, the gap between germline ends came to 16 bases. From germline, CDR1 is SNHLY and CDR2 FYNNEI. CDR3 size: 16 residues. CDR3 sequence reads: CASSERPADYNSPLHF. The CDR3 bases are TGTGCCAGCAGCGAAAGGCCAGCCGATTATAATTCACCCCTCCACTTT.

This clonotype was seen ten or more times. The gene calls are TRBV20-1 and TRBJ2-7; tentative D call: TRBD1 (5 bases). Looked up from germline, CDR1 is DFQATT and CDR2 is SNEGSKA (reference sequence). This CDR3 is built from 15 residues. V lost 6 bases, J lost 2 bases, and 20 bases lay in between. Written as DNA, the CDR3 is TGCAGTGCCTCCCCGACAGCCCGTATAACCTACGAGCAGTACTTC. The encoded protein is CSASPTARITYEQYF.

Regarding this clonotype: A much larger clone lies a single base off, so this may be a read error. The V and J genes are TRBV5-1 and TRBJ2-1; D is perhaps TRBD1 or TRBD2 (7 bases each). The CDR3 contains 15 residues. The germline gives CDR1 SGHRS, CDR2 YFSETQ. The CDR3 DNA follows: TGTGCCAGCGGCTTGTATGCAGGGGGAGGGAATGAGCAGTTCTTC. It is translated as CASGLYAGGGNEQFF.

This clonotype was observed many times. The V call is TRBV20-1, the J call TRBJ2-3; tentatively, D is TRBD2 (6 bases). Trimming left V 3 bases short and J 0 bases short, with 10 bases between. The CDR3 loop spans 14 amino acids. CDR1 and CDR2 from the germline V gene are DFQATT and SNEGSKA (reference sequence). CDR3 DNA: TGCAGTGCTAGGTGGGCGGGAAGCACAGATACGCAGTATTTT. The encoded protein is CSARWAGSTDTQYF.

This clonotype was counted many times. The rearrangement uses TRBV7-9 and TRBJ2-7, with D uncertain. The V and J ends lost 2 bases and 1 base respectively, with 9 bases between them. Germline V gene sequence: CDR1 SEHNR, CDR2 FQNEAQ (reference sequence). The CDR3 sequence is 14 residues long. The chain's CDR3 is CASSLFDTSYEQYF. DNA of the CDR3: TGTGCCAGCAGCTTATTCGACACGTCCTACGAGCAGTACTTC.

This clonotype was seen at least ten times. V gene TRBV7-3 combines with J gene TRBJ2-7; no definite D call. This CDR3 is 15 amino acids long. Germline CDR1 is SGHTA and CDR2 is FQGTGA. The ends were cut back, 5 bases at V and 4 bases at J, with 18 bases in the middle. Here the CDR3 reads CASSSVIGLGYEQYF. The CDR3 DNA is TGTGCCAGCAGCAGCGTCATTGGGTTGGGGTACGAGCAGTACTTC.

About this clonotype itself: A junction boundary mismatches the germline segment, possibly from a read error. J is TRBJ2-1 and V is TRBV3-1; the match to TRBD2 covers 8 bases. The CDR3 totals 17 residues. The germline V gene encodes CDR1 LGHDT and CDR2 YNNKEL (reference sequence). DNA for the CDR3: TGTGCCAGCAGCCAAGTTCTTTACGGGGGGGCCTACAATGGGCAGTTCTTC. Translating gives CASSQVLYGGAYNGQFF.

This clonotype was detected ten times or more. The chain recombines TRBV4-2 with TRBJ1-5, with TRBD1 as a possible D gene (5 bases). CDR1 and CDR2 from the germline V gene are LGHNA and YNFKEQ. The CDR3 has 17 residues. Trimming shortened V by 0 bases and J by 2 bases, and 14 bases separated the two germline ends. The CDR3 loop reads CASSQDLTGRGNQPQHF. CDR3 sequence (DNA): TGTGCCAGCAGCCAAGATCTTACAGGTCGGGGCAATCAGCCCCAGCATTTT.